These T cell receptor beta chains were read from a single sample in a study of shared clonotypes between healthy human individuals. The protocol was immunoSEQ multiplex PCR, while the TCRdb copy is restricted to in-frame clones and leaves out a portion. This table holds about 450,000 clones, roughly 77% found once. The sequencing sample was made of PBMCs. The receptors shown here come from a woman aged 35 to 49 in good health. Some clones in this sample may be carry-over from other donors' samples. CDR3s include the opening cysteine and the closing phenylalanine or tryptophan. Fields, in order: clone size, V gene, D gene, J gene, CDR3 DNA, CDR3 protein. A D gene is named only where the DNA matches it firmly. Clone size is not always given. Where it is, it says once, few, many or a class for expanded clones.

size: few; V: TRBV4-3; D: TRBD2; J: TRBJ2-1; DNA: TGCGCCAGCAGCCAGCTAGCGGGAGCGGCTGAGCAGTTCTTC; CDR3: CASSQLAGAAEQFF
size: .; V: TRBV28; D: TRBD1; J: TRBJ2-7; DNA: TGTGCCAGCAGCCGCACCGGGACAGGGGGACTCGACGAGCAGTACTTC; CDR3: CASSRTGTGGLDEQYF
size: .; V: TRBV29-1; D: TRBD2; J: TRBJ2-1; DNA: TGCAGCGCCTATCCCGGGACTAGCGGCAATGAGCAGTTCTTC; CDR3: CSAYPGTSGNEQFF
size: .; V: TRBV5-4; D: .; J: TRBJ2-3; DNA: TGTGCCAGCAGCTTGAGGGGGAGGTCCGCCACAGATACGCAGTATTTT; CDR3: CASSLRGRSATDTQYF
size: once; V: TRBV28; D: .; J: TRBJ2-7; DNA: TGTGCCAGCAGCACCTCAGTTGGTTGGTACTTC; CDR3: CASSTSVGWYF
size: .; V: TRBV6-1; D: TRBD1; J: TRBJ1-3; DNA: TGTGCCAGCCTCCTGGGACAGGCCGCTGGAAACACCATATATTTT; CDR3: CASLLGQAAGNTIYF
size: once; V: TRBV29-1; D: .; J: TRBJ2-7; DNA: TGCAGCGTTGAGGGGGCGGGTTTGGGCTCCTACGAGCAGTACTTC; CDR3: CSVEGAGLGSYEQYF
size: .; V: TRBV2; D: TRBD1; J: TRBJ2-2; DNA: TGTGCCAGCAGAGGACAGGGGGCGCGCACCGGGGAGCTGTTTTTT; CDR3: CASRGQGARTGELFF
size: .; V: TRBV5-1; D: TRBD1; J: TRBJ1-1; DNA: TGCGCCAGCAGCTTGGAAGGGGGCGCCTTGGCTGAAGCTTTCTTT; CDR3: CASSLEGGALAEAFF
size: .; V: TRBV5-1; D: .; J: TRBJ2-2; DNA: TGCGCCAGCAAACAGGAGACTGCCGGGGAGCTGTTTTTT; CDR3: CASKQETAGELFF
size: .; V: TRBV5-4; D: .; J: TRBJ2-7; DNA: TGTGCCAGCAGCTTGGCGCCTGGCGAGCAGTACTTC; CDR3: CASSLAPGEQYF
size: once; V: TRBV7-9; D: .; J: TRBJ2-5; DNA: TGTGCCAGCAGCTTAGAGAGGGTTCAAGAGACCCAGTACTTC; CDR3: CASSLERVQETQYF
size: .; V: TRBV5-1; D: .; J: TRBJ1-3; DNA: TGCGCCAGCAGCCCCTTTGGGGGTTACTCTGGAAACACCATATATTTT; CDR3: CASSPFGGYSGNTIYF
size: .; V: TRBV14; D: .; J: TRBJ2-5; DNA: TGTGCCAGCAGCCAAGATTTCGCAGGTCGAGAGACCCAGTACTTC; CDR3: CASSQDFAGRETQYF
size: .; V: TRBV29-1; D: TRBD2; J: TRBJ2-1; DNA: TGCAGCGTTGAAGAGCTGGCGGGAGGTGAGAGTGAGCAGTTCTTC; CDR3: CSVEELAGGESEQFF
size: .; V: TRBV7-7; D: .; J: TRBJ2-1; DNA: TGTGCTAGCAGCTTAGAGTGGGGTAGCAATGAGCAGTTCTTC; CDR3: CASSLEWGSNEQFF
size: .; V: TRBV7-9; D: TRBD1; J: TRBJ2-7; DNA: TGTGCCAGCAGCTTATATAGGGACAGGGGTTTATACGAGCAGTACTTC; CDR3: CASSLYRDRGLYEQYF
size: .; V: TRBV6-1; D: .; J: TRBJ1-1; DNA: TGTGCCAGCACCGTGGGGGGGCTGGGGACTGAAGCTTTCTTT; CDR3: CASTVGGLGTEAFF
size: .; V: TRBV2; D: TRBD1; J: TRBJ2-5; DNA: TGTGCCAGCAGTCTTAGGGACAGGGGGGGGACCCAGTACTTC; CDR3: CASSLRDRGGTQYF
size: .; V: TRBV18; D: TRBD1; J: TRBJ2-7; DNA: TGTGCCAGCTCAGTCCTCGGGACAGGGCTTTACGAGCAGTACTTC; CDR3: CASSVLGTGLYEQYF
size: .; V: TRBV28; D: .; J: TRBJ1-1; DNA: TGTGCCACCGGGACGGCCAACACTGAAGCTTTCTTT; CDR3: CATGTANTEAFF
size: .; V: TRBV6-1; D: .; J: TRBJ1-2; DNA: TGTGCCAGCAGTCCCCGCTTGTCTTACACCTTC; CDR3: CASSPRLSYTF
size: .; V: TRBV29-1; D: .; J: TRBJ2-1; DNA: TGCAGCGTTGAAGGCGGACCCCATGAGCAGTTCTTC; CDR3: CSVEGGPHEQFF
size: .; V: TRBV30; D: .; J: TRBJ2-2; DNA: TGTGCCTGGAGTCCCGGGACTTGGGAGCTGTTTTTT; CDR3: CAWSPGTWELFF
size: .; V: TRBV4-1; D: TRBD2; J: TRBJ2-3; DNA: TGCGCCAGCAGCCAAGGGGGAGGGAGGGCCCCAGATACGCAGTATTTT; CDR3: CASSQGGGRAPDTQYF
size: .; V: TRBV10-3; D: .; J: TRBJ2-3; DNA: TGTGCCATCACCGGAAGCGCAGATACGCAGTATTTT; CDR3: CAITGSADTQYF
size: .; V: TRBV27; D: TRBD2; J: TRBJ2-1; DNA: TGTGCCAGCACAAGCGGGAGCAATGAGCAGTTCTTC; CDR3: CASTSGSNEQFF
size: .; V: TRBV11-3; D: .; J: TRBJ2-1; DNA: TGTGCCAGCAGCTTAGACCGAGAGAGCTCCTACAATGAGCAGTTCTTC; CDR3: CASSLDRESSYNEQFF
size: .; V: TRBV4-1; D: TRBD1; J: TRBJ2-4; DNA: TGCGCCAGCAGCCAAGGGACAGGGGGTCCCAAAAACATTCAGTACTTC; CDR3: CASSQGTGGPKNIQYF
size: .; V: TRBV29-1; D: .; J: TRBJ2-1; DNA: TGCAGCGTTGAAGGGTGGGGCGCCTACAATGAGCAGTTCTTC; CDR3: CSVEGWGAYNEQFF
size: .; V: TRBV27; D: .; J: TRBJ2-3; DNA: TGTGCCAGCAGTTTGGGGGTGTGGGGTATGTTAGGGCAGTATTTT; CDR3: CASSLGVWGMLGQYF
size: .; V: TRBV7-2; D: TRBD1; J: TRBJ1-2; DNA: TGTGCCAGCAGCTTTGGACAGGGGGCGAGCTATGGCTACACCTTC; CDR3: CASSFGQGASYGYTF
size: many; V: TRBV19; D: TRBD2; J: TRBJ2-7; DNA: TGTGCCAGTAGTATGACTAGCGGGACCTACGAGCAGTACTTC; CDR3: CASSMTSGTYEQYF
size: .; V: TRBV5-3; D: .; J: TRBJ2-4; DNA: TGTGCCAGAAGTCGGGAGCGAGCCAAAAACATTCAGTACTTC; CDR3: CARSRERAKNIQYF
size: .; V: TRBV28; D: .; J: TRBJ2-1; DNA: TGTGCCGCATTCAGCGGTGGGGGTTTAGGAGATGAGCAGTTCTTC; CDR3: CAAFSGGGLGDEQFF
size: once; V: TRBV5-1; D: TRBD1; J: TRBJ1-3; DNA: TGCGCCAGCAGCTCGACAGGGCAAGGAAACACCATATATTTT; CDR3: CASSSTGQGNTIYF
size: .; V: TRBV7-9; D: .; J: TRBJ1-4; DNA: TGTGCCAGCAGCGACGTACGGGGAGACGGAGAAAAGCTGTTTTTT; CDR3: CASSDVRGDGEKLFF
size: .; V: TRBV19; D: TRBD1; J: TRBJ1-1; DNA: TGTGCCAGTAGTACCCCCCGGGACAGGGGGGTGAACACTGAAGCTTTCTTT; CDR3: CASSTPRDRGVNTEAFF
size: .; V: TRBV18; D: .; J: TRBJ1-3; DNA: TGTGCCAGCTCACCACCGGCAGGGGTTGGAAACACCATATATTTT; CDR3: CASSPPAGVGNTIYF
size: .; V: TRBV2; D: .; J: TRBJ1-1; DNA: TGTGCCAGCAGAGAGACAACCGAAGCTTTCTTT; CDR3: CASRETTEAFF
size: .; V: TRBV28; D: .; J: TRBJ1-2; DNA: TGTGCCAGCAGTCCGACAGCGCTCTATGGCTACACCTTC; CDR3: CASSPTALYGYTF